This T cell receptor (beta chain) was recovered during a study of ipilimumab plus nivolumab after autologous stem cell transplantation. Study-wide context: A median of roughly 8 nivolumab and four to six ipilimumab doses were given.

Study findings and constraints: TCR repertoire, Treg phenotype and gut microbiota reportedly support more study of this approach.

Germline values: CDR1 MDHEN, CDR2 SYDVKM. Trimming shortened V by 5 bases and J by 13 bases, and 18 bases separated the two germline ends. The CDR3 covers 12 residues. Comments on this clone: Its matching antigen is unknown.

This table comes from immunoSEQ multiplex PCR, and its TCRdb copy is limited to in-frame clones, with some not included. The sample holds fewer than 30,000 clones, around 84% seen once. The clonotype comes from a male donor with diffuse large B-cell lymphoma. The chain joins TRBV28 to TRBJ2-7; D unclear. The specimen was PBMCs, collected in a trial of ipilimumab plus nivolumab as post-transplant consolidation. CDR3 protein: CASSPAIRSVYF. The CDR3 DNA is TGTGCCAGCAGTCCCGCGATTCGATCAGTATACTTC.